A single sample gave rise to the 3 T cell receptor beta chains below, sequenced in a study of blood T cell repertoires in COVID-19. TCRdb keeps only in-frame clones here, not all; method: immunoSEQ multiplex PCR. Of about 160,000 clones listed, around 80% are singletons. The sample comprised peripheral blood. Receptors were obtained from a woman at least 80 years old with acute or convalescent COVID-19.

The chain links TRBV11-2 to TRBJ2-2; no definite D call. With 5 bases removed from V and 4 bases from J, the gap between germline ends came to 8 bases. The CDR3 has 13 amino acids. CDR1 and CDR2 from the germline V gene are SGHAT and FQNNGV. The CDR3 sequence is CASSLGLTGELFF. CDR3 nucleotide sequence: TGTGCCAGCAGCCTTGGGCTCACCGGGGAGCTGTTTTTT.

Here the CDR3 DNA reads TGTGCCAGCAGCTTAACAGGGGTCGCCGGGGAGCTGTTTTTT. Translation: CASSLTGVAGELFF. The chain uses TRBV7-9 and TRBJ2-2; 7 bases match TRBD1. Germline CDR1 is SEHNR and CDR2 is FQNEAQ (reference sequence). This CDR3 contains 14 residues. V gave up 2 bases and J gave up 6 bases; unmatched junction bases: 3.

This chain joins TRBV18 and TRBJ1-2, with 7 bases lining up with TRBD1. With V trimmed by 8 bases and J by 5 bases, 8 bases remained unmatched. Germline assignment: CDR1 KGHSH and CDR2 LQKENI. This CDR3 comprises 13 residues. The CDR3 here is CASVRTGPYGYTF. CDR3 nucleotide sequence: TGTGCCAGCGTCAGGACAGGACCATATGGCTACACCTTC.